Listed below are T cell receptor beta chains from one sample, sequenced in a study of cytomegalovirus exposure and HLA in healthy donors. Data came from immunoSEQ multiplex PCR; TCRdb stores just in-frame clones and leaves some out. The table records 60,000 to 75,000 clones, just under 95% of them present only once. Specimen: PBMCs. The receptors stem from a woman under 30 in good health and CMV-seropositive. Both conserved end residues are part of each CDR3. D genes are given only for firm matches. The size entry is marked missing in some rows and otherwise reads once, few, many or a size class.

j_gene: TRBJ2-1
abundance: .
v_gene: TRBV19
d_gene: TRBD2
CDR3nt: TGTGCCAGCGCCACCGGGAGGGCGTCTGACATGTTTAGTTACAATGAGCAGTTCTTC
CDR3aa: CASATGRASDMFSYNEQFF

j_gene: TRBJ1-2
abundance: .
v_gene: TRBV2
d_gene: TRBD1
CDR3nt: TGTGCCAGCAGGCAAAACAGGGGGCGCGAGGGGTATGGCTACACCTTC
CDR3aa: CASRQNRGREGYGYTF

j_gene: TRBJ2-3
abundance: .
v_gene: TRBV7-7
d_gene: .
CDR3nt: TGTGCTAGCAGCTTAGGAGGGGCAGCGAGGGGGACAGATACGCAGTATTTT
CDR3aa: CASSLGGAARGTDTQYF

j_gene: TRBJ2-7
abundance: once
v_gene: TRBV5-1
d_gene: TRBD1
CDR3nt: TGCGCCAGCAGCTACGGACAGGGGCGCGACGAGCAGTACTTC
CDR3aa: CASSYGQGRDEQYF

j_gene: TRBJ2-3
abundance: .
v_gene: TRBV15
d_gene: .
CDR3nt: TGTGCCACCAGCAGACGATCCTACACAGATACGCAGTATTTT
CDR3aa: CATSRRSYTDTQYF

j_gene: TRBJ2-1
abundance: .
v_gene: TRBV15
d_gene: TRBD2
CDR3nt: TGTGCCACCAGCCCTACGGGGGGGGTCTACAATGAGCAGTTCTTC
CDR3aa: CATSPTGGVYNEQFF

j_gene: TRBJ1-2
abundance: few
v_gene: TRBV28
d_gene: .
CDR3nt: TGTGCCAGCACCCCACCCGGGGGAATTAACTATGGCTACACCTTC
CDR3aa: CASTPPGGINYGYTF

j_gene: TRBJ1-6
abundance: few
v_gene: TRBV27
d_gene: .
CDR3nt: TGTGCCAGCAGTTTATCTCAGGGGCCCCTCCACTTT
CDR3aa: CASSLSQGPLHF

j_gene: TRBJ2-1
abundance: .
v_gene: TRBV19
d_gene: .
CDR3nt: TGTGCCAGTAGTGTAGACAGTTCAAACAATGAGCAGTTCTTC
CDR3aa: CASSVDSSNNEQFF

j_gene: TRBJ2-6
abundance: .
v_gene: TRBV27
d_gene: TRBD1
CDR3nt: TGTGCCAGCAGACGCGACAGGGGCTGGGCCAACGTCCTGACTTTC
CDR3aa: CASRRDRGWANVLTF

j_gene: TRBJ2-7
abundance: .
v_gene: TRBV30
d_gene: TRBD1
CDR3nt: TGTGCCTGGAGTGGGACAGGGAAGTTCGAGCAGTACTTC
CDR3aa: CAWSGTGKFEQYF

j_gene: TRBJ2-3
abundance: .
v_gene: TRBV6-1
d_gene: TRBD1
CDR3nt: TGTGCCAGCAGGGACAGGGCTCCAGATACGCAGTATTTT
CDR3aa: CASRDRAPDTQYF